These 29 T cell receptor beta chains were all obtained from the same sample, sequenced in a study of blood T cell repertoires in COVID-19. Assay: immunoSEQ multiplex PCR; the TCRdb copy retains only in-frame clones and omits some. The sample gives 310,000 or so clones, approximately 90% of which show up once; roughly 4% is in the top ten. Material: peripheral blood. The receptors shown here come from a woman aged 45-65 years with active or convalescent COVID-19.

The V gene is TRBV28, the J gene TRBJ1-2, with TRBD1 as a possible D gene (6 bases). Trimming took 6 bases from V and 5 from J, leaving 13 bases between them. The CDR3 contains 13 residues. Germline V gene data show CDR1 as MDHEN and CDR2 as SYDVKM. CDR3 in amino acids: CASSQEDSYGYTF. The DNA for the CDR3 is TGTGCCAGCAGCCAGGAGGACAGTTATGGCTACACCTTC.

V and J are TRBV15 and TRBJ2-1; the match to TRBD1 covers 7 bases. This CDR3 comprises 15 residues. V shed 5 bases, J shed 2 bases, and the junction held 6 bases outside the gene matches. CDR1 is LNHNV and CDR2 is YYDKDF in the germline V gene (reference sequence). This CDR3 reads CATSFLRGPYNEQFF. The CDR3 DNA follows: TGTGCCACCAGCTTCTTGAGGGGGCCCTACAATGAGCAGTTCTTC.

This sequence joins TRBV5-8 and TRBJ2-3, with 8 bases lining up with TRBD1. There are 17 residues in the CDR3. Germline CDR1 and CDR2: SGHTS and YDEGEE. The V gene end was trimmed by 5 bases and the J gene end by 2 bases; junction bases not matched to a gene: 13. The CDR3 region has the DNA TGTGCCAGCAGTGCTTGGGGGACAGGAGCCGACACAGATACGCAGTATTTT. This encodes CASSAWGTGADTDTQYF.

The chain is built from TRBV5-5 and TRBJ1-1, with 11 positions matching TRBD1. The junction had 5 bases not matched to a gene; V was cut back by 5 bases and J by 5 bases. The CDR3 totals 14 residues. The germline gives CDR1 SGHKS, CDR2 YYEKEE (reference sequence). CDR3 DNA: TGTGCCAGCAGTTGGGGACAGGGGGAGACTGAAGCTTTCTTT. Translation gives CASSWGQGETEAFF. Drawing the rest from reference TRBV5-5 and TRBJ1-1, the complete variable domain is DAGVTQSPTHLIKTRGQQVTLRCSPISGHKSVSWYQQVLGQGPQFIFQYYEKEERGRGNFPDRFSARQFPNYSSELNVNALLLGDSALYLCASSWGQGETEAFFGQGTRLTVV.

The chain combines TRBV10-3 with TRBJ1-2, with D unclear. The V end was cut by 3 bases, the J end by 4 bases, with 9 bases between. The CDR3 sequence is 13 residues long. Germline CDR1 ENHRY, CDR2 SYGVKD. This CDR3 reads CAISDSLTYGYTF. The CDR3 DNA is TGTGCCATCAGTGACAGTCTCACCTATGGCTACACCTTC.

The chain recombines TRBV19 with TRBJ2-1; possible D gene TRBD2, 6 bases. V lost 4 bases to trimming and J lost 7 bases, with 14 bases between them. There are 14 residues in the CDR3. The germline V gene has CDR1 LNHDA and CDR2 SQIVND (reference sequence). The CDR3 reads CASSRPSEVNEQFF. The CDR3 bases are TGTGCCAGTAGTAGGCCTAGCGAGGTAAATGAGCAGTTCTTC.

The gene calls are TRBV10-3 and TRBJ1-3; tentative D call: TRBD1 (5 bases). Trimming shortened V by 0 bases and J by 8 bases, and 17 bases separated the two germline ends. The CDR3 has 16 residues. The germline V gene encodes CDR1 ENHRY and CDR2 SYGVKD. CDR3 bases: TGTGCCATCAGTGAGTCGGGGGGGTTCCGGAGGGACACCATATATTTT. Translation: CAISESGGFRRDTIYF.

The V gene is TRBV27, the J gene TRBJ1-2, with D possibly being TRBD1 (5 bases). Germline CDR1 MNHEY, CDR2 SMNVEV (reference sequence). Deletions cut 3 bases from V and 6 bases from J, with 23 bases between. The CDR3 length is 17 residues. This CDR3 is CASSFRQRGGSRNGYTF. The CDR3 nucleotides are TGTGCCAGCAGTTTCCGGCAGCGGGGGGGGAGTCGTAATGGCTACACCTTC.

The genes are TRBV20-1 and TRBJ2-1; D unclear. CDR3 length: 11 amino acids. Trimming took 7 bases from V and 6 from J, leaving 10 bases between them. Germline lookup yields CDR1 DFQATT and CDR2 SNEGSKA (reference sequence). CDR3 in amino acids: CSGGKTNEQFF. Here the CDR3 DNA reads TGCAGTGGAGGCAAGACCAATGAGCAGTTCTTC.

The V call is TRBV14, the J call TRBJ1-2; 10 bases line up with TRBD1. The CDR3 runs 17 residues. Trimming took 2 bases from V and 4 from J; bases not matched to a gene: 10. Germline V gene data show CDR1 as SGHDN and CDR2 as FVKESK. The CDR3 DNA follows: TGTGCCAGCAGCCAAACCGGGACAGGGGATGTTTTCTATGGCTACACCTTC. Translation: CASSQTGTGDVFYGYTF.

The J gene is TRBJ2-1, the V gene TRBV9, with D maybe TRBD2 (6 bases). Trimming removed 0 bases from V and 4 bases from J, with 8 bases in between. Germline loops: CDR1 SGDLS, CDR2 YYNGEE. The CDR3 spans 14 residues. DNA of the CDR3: TGTGCCAGCAGCGTAGTTGGGGGGTACAATGAGCAGTTCTTC. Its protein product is CASSVVGGYNEQFF.

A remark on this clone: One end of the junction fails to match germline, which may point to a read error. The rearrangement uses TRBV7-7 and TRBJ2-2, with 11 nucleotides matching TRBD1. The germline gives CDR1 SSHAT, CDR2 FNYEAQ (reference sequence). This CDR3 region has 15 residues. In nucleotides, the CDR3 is TGTGCTAGCAGCCCCCGGGACAGGGGGACCGGGGAGCTGTTTTTT. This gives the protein CASSPRDRGTGELFF.

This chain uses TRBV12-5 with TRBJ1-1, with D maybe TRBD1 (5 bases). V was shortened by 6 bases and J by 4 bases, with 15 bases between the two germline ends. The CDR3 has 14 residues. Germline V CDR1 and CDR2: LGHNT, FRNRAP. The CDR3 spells CASGKDIKSTEAFF. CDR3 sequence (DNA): TGTGCTAGTGGGAAGGACATTAAGAGCACTGAAGCTTTCTTT.

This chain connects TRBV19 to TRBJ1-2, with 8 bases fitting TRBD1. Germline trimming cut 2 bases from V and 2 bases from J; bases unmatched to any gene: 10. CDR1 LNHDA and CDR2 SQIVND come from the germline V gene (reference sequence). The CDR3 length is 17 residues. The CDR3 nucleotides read TGTGCCAGTAGTATACTCACCGGGACAGGACCCAACTATGGCTACACCTTC. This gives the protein CASSILTGTGPNYGYTF.

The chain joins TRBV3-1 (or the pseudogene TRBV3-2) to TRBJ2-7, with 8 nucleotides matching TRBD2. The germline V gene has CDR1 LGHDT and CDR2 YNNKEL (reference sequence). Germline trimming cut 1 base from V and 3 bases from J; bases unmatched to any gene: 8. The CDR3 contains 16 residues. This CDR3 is CASSQGLSGGRYEQYF. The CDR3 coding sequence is TGTGCCAGCAGCCAAGGATTATCGGGAGGGCGCTACGAGCAGTACTTC.

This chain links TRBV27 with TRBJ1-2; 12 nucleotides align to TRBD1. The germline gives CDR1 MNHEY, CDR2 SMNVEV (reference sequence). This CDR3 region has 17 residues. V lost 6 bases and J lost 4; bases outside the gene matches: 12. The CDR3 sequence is CASRPGQGAPSSYGYTF. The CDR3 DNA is TGTGCCAGCAGACCGGGACAGGGGGCGCCGAGTAGCTATGGCTACACCTTC.

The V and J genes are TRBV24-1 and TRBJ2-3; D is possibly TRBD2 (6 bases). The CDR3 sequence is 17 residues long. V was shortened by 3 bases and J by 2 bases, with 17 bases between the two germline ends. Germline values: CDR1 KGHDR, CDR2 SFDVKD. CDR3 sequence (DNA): TGTGCCACCAGTGATCCACCGGGTCCGGGGGTCACAGATACGCAGTATTTT. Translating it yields CATSDPPGPGVTDTQYF.

CDR3 region: CASSKTSGRGEETQYF. The CDR3 DNA is TGTGCCAGCAGCAAAACTAGCGGGAGAGGGGAAGAGACCCAGTACTTC. This sequence joins TRBV21-1 and TRBJ2-5; TRBD2 is taken as the D call from the table, unchecked against the DNA. TRBV21-1 is tagged as a pseudogene. This CDR3 region has 16 residues.

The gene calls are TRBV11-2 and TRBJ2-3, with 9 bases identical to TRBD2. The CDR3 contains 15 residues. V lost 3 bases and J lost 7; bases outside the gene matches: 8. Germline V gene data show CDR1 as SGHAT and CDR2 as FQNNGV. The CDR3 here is CASSLSGLAHHTQYF. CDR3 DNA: TGTGCCAGCAGCTTGTCGGGACTAGCTCACCATACGCAGTATTTT.

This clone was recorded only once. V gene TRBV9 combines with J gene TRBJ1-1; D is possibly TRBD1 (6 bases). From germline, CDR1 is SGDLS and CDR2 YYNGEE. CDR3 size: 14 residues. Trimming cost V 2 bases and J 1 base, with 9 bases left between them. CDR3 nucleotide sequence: TGTGCCAGCAGCGTGGGACATCAGAACACTGAAGCTTTCTTT. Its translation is CASSVGHQNTEAFF.

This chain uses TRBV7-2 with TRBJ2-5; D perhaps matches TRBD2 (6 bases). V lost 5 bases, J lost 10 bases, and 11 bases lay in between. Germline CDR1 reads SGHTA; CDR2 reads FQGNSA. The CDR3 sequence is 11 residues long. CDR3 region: CASSPPGGQYF. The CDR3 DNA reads TGTGCCAGCAGCCCCCCCGGGGGCCAGTACTTC.

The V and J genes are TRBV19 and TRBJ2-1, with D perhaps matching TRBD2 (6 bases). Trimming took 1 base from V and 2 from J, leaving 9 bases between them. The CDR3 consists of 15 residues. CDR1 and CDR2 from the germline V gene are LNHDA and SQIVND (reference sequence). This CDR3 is CASSIGGVAYNEQFF. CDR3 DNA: TGTGCCAGTAGTATAGGGGGGGTCGCCTACAATGAGCAGTTCTTC.

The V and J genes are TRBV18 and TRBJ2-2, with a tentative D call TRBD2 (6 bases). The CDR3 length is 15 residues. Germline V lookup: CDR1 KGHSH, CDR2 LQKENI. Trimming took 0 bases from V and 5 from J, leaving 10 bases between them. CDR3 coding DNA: TGTGCCAGCTCACCACCGGTAGGGAGGACCGGGGAGCTGTTTTTT. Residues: CASSPPVGRTGELFF.

For the CDR3, the DNA is TGTGCCAGCAGCCTTAGACTAGCGGGTCTGAACACCGGGGAGCTGTTTTTT. Its translation is CASSLRLAGLNTGELFF. The chain joins TRBV5-6 to TRBJ2-2; 10 nucleotides agree with TRBD2. Losses at the gene ends were 4 bases for V and 1 base for J; bases not matched to a gene: 7. Germline V CDR1 and CDR2: SGHDT, YYEEEE. The CDR3 spans 17 residues.

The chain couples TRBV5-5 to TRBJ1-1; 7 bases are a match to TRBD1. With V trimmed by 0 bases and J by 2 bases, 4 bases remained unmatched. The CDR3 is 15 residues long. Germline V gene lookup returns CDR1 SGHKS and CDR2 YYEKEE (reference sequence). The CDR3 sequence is CASSLVQGINTEAFF. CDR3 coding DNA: TGTGCCAGCAGCTTGGTACAGGGGATTAACACTGAAGCTTTCTTT.

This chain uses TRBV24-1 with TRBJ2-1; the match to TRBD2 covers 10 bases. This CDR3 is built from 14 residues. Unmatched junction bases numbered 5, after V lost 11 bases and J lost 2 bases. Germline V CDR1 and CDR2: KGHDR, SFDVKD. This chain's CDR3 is CAIAGTSAYNEQFF. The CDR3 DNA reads TGTGCCATAGCCGGGACTAGCGCCTACAATGAGCAGTTCTTC.

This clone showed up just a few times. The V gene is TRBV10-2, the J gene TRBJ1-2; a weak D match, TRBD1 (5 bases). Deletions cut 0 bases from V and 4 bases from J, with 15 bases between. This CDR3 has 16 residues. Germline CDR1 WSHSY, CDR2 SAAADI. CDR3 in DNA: TGCGCCAGCAGTGAGTCTAGGGGTGGCAGCCTCTATGGCTACACCTTC. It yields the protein CASSESRGGSLYGYTF.

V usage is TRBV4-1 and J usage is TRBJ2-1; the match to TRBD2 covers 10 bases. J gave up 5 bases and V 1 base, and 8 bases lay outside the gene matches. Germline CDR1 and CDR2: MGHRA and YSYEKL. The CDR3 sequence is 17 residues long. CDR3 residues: CASSQASSGRWDNEQFF. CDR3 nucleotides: TGCGCCAGCAGCCAAGCTAGTAGCGGGAGGTGGGACAATGAGCAGTTCTTC.

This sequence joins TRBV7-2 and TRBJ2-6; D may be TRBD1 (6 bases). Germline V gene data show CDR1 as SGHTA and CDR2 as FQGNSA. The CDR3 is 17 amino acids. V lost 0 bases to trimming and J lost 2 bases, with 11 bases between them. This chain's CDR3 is CASSLASNRAGANVLTF. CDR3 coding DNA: TGTGCCAGCAGCTTAGCGTCAAACAGGGCTGGGGCCAACGTCCTGACTTTC.